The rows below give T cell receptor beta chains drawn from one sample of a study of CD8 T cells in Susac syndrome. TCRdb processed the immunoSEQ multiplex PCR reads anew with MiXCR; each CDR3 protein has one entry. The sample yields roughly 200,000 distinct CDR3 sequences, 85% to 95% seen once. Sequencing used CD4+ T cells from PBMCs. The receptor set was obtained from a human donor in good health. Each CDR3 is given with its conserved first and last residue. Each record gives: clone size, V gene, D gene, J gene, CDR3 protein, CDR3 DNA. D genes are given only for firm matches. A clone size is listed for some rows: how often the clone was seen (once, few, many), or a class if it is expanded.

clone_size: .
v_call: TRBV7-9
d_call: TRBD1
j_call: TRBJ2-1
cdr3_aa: CASSLAGTGVHNEQFF
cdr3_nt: TGTGCCAGCAGCTTAGCTGGGACAGGGGTCCACAATGAGCAGTTCTTC

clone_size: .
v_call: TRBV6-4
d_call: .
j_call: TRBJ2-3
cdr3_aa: CASSSQPIAADTQYF
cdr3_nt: TGTGCCAGCTCCTCCCAACCGATAGCCGCAGATACGCAGTATTTT

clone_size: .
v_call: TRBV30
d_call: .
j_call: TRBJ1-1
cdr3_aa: CAWSVRQVEAFF
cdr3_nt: TGTGCCTGGAGTGTACGACAGGTTGAAGCTTTCTTT

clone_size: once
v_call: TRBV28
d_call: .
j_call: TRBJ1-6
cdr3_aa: CASSLTQALINNSPLHF
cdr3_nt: TGTGCCAGCAGTCTTACTCAGGCGTTGATAAATAATTCACCCCTCCACTTT

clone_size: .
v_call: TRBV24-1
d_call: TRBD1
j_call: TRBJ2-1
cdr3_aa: CATSDPGTGREQFF
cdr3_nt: TGTGCCACCAGTGACCCCGGGACAGGGAGGGAGCAGTTCTTC

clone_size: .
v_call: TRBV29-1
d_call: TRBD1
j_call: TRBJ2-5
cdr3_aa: CSVGHRGSETQYF
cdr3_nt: TGCAGCGTTGGCCACAGGGGGTCGGAGACCCAGTACTTC

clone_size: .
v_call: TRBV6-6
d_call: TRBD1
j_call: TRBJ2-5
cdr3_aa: CASRQGQTYQETQYF
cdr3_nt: TGTGCCAGCAGACAGGGACAGACTTACCAAGAGACCCAGTACTTC

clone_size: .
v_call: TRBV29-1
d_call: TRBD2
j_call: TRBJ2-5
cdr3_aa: CSVNRGGETQYF
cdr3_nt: TGCAGCGTAAACCGGGGGGGGGAGACCCAGTACTTC

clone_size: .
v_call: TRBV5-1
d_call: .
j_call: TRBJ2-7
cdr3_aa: CASSLRGFEQYF
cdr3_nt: TGCGCCAGCAGCTTGAGGGGGTTCGAGCAGTACTTC

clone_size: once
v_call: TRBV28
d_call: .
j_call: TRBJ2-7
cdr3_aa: CASQRTSYEQYF
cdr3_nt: TGTGCCAGCCAACGGACTTCCTACGAGCAGTACTTC

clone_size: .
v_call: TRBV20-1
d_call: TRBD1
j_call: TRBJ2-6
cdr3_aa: CSARVQGDSGANVLTF
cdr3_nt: TGCAGTGCTAGAGTACAGGGGGACTCTGGGGCCAACGTCCTGACTTTC

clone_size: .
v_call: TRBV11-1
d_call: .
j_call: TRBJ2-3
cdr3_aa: CASSFRDTDTQYF
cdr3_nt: TGTGCCAGCAGCTTCCGGGACACAGATACGCAGTATTTT

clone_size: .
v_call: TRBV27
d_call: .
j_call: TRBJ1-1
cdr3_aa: CASSPLATANTEAFF
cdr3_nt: TGTGCCAGCAGTCCCCTAGCCACAGCGAACACTGAAGCTTTCTTT

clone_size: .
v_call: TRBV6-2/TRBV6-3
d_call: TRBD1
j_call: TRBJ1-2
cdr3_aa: CASSYRLRQGPNYGYTF
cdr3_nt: TGTGCCAGCAGTTACCGTCTGAGACAGGGGCCGAACTATGGCTACACCTTC

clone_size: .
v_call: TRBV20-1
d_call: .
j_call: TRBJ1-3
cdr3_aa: CSARDSVSGNTIYF
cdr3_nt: TGCAGTGCTAGGGACAGTGTCTCTGGAAACACCATATATTTT

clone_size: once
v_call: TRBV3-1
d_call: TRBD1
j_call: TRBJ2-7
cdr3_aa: CASSPVGTAPYEQYF
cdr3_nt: TGTGCCAGCAGCCCAGTGGGGACAGCGCCCTACGAGCAGTACTTC

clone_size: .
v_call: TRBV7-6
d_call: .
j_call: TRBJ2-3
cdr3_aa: CASSLAGGASTDTQYF
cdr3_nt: TGTGCCAGCAGCTTAGCCGGGGGCGCTAGCACAGATACGCAGTATTTT

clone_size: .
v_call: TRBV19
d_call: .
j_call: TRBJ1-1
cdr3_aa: CASSPRGAAMNTEAFF
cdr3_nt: TGTGCCAGTAGTCCCCGAGGGGCGGCGATGAACACTGAAGCTTTCTTT

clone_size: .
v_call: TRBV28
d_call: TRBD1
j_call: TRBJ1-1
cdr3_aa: CASSPTSGTGGTEAFF
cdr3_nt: TGTGCCAGCAGTCCAACCTCCGGGACAGGGGGTACTGAAGCTTTCTTT

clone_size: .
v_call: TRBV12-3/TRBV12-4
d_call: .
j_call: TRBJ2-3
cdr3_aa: CASRAGGGDTQYF
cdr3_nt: TGTGCCAGCAGAGCAGGGGGAGGGGATACGCAGTATTTT

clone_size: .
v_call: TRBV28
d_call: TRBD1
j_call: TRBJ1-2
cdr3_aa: CASSWTGRNTYGYTF
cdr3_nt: TGTGCCAGCAGTTGGACAGGGAGGAACACCTATGGCTACACCTTC

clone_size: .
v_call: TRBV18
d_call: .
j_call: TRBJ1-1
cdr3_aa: CASSLDRFAFF
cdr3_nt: TGTGCCAGCTCACTCGACAGGTTCGCTTTCTTT

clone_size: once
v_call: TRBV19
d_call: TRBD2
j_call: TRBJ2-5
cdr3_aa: CASSIGGGGAYQETQYF
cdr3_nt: TGTGCCAGTAGTATAGGCGGCGGGGGGGCGTACCAAGAGACCCAGTACTTC

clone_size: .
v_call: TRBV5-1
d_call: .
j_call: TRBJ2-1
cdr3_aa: CASSLGPVTRKINEQFF
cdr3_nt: TGCGCCAGCAGCTTGGGACCAGTGACTCGCAAAATCAATGAGCAGTTCTTC

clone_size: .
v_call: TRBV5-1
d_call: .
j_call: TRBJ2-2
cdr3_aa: CASRPGQNTGELFF
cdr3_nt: TGCGCCAGCCGACCGGGACAGAACACCGGGGAGCTGTTTTTT

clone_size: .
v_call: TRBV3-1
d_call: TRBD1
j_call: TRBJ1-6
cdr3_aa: CASSQTGTGGRTRGSPLHF
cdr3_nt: TGTGCCAGCAGCCAAACCGGGACAGGGGGTCGTACGAGAGGTTCACCCCTCCACTTT

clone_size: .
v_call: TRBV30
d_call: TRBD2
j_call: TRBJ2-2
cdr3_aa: CAFQAGGPNTGELFF
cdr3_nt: TGTGCCTTTCAAGCGGGGGGGCCCAACACCGGGGAGCTGTTTTTT

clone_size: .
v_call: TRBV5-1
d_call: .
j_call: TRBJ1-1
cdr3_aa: CASRHAGVGNVNTEAFF
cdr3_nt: TGCGCCAGCAGGCATGCAGGGGTCGGAAATGTGAACACTGAAGCTTTCTTT

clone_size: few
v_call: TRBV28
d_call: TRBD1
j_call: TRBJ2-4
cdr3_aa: CASSPGQGKNIQYF
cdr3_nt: TGTGCCAGCAGCCCCGGACAGGGAAAAAACATTCAGTACTTC

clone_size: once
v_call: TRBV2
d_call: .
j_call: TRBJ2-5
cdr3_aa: CASRASRQETQYF
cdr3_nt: TGTGCCAGCAGGGCTAGCCGCCAAGAGACCCAGTACTTC

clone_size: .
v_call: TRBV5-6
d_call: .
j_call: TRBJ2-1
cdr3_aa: CASSPRGINEQFF
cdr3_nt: TGTGCCAGCAGCCCCCGGGGGATAAATGAGCAGTTCTTC